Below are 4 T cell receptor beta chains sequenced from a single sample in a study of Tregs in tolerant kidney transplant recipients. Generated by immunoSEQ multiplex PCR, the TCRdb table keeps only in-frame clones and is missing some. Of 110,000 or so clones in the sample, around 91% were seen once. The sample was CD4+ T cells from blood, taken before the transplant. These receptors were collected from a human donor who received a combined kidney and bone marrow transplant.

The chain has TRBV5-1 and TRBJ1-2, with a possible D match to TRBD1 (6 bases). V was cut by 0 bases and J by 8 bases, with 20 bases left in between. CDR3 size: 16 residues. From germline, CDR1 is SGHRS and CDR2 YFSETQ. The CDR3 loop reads CASSLEVQGQNGGYTF. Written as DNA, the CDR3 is TGCGCCAGCAGCTTGGAAGTCCAGGGGCAAAACGGGGGCTACACCTTC.

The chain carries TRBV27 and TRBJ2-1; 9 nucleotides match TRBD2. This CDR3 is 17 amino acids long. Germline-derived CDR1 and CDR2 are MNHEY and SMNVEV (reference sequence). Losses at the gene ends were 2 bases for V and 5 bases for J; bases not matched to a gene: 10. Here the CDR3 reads CASSLMARVAGDNEQFF. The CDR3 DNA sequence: TGTGCCAGCAGTTTAATGGCGAGGGTAGCGGGGGACAATGAGCAGTTCTTC.

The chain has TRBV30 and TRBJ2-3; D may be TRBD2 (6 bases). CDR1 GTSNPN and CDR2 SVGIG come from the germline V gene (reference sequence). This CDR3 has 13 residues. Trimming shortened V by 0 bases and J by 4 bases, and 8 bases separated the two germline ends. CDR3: CAWSVWGADTQYF. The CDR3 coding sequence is TGTGCCTGGAGTGTATGGGGGGCAGATACGCAGTATTTT.

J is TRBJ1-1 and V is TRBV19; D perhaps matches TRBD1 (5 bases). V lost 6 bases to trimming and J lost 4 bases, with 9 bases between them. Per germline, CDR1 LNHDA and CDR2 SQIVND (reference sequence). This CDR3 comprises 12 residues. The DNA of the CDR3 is TGTGCCAGTAGGGGTAGGGGCACTGAAGCTTTCTTT. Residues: CASRGRGTEAFF.